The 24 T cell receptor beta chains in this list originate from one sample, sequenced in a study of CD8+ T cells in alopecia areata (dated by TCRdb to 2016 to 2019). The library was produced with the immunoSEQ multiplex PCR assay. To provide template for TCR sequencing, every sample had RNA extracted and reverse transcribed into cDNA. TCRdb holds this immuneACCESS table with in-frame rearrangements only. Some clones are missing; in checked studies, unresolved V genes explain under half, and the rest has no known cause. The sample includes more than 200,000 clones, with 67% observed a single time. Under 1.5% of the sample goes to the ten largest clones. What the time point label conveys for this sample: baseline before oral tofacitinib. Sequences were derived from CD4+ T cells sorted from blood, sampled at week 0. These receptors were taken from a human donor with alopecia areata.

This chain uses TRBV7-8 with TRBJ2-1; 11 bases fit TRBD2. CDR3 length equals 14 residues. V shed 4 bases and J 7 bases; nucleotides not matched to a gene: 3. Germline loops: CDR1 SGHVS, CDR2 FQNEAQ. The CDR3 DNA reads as TGTGCCAGCAGCTCGATAGCGGGGGGGAATGAGCAGTTCTTC. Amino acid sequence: CASSSIAGGNEQFF. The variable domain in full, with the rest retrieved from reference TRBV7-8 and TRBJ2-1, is GAGVSQSPRYKVAKRGQDVALRCDPISGHVSLFWYQQALGQGPEFLTYFQNEAQLDKSGLPSDRFFAERPEGSVSTLKIQRTQQEDSAVYLCASSSIAGGNEQFFGPGTRLTVL.

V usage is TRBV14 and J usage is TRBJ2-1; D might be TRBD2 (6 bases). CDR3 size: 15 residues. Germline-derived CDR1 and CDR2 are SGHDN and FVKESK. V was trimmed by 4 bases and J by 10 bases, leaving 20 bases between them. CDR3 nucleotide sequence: TGTGCCAGCAGCCTCCGGGACTTCCGAGAGTCGGAGCAGTTCTTC. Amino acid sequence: CASSLRDFRESEQFF.

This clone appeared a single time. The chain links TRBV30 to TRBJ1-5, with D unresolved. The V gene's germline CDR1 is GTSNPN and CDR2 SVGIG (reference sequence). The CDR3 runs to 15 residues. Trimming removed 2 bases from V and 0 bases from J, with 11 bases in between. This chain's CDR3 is CAWSPGLNSNQPQHF. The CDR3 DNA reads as TGTGCCTGGAGTCCGGGCCTTAATAGCAATCAGCCCCAGCATTTT.

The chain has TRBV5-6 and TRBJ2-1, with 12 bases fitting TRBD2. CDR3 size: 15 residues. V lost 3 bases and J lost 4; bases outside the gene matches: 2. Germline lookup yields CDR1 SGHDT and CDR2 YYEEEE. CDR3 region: CASSSGLAGYNEQFF. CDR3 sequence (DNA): TGTGCCAGCAGCTCCGGACTAGCGGGATACAATGAGCAGTTCTTC.

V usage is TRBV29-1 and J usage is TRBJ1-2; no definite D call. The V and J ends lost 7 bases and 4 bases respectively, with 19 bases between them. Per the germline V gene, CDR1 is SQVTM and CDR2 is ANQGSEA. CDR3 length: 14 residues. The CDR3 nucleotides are TGCAGCGGCCCCGGGAAACCAAAACCCTATGGCTACACCTTC. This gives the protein CSGPGKPKPYGYTF. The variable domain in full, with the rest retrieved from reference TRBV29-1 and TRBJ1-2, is SAVISQKPSRDICQRGTSLTIQCQVDSQVTMMFWYRQQPGQSLTLIATANQGSEATYESGFVIDKFPISRPNLTFSTLTVSNMSPEDSSIYLCSGPGKPKPYGYTFGSGTRLTVV.

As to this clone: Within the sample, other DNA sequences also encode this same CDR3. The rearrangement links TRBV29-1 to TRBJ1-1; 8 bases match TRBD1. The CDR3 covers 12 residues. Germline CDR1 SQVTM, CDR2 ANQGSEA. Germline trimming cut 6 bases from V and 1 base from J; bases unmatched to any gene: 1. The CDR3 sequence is CSVGTGNTEAFF. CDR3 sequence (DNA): TGCAGCGTGGGGACAGGGAACACTGAAGCTTTCTTT.

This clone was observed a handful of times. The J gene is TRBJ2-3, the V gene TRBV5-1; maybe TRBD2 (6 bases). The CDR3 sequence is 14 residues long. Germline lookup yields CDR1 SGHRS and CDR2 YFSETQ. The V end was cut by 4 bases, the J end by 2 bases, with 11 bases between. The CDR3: CASSMGLSTDTQYF. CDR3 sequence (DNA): TGCGCCAGCAGCATGGGACTTTCCACAGATACGCAGTATTTT.

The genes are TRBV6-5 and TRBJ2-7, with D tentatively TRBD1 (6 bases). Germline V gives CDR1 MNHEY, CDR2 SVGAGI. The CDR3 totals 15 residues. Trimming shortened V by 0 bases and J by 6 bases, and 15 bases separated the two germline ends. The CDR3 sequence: CASSYSGWSRGEQYF. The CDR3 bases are TGTGCCAGCAGTTACTCAGGTTGGTCCAGGGGCGAGCAGTACTTC.

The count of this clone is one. The CDR3 coding sequence is TGTGCCAGCAGCCAGGGGGCGATTCACGAGCAGTACTTC. This encodes CASSQGAIHEQYF. The chain couples TRBV11-2 to TRBJ2-7; 8 bases map to TRBD1. V lost 5 bases and J lost 5; bases outside the gene matches: 5. From germline, CDR1 is SGHAT and CDR2 FQNNGV. This CDR3 spans 13 amino acids. Combining the CDR3 with reference TRBV11-2 and TRBJ2-7 gives the whole variable domain EAGVAQSPRYKIIEKRQSVAFWCNPISGHATLYWYQQILGQGPKLLIQFQNNGVVDDSQLPKDRFSAERLKGVDSTLKIQPAKLEDSAVYLCASSQGAIHEQYFGPGTRLTVT.

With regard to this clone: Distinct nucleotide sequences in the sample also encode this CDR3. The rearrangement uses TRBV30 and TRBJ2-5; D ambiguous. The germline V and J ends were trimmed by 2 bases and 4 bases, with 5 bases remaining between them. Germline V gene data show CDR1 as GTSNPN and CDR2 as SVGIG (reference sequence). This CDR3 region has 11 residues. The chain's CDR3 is CAWSLGETQYF. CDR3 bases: TGTGCCTGGAGTCTTGGAGAGACCCAGTACTTC.

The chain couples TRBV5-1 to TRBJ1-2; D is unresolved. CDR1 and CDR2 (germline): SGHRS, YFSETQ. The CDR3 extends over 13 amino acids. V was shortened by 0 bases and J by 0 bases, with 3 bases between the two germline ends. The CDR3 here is CASSLATNYGYTF. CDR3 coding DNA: TGCGCCAGCAGCTTGGCCACTAACTATGGCTACACCTTC. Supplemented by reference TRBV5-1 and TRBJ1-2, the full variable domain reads KAGVTQTPRYLIKTRGQQVTLSCSPISGHRSVSWYQQTPGQGLQFLFEYFSETQRNKGNFPGRFSGRQFSNSRSEMNVSTLELGDSALYLCASSLATNYGYTFGSGTRLTVV.

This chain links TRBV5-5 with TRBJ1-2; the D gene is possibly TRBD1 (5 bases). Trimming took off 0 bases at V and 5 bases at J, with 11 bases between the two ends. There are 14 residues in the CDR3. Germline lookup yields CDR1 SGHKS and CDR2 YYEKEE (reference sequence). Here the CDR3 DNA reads TGTGCCAGCAGCTTGGAGAGGGAGGGGTATGGCTACACCTTC. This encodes CASSLEREGYGYTF. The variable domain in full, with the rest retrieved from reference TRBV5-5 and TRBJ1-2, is DAGVTQSPTHLIKTRGQQVTLRCSPISGHKSVSWYQQVLGQGPQFIFQYYEKEERGRGNFPDRFSARQFPNYSSELNVNALLLGDSALYLCASSLEREGYGYTFGSGTRLTVV.

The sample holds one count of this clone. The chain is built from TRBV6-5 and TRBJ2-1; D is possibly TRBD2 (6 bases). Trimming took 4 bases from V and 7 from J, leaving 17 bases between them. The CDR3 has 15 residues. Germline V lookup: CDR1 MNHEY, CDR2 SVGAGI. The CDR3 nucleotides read TGTGCCAGCAGTTCCATCCGGGACGGGGGTAATGAGCAGTTCTTC. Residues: CASSSIRDGGNEQFF.

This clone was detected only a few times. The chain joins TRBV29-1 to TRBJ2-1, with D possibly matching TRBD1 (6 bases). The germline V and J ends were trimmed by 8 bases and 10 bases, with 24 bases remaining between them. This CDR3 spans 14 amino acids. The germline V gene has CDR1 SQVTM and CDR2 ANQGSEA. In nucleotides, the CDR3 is TGCAGCCATCTAATTCCAGGGGCGCAAGGAGAGCAGTTCTTC. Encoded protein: CSHLIPGAQGEQFF.

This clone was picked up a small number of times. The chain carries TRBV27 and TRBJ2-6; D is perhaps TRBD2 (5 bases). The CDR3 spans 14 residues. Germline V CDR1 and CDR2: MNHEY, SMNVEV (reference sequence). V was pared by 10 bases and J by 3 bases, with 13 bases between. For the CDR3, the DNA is TGTGCCACCGGGGAGAGGGTTGGGGCCAACGTCCTGACTTTC. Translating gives CATGERVGANVLTF.

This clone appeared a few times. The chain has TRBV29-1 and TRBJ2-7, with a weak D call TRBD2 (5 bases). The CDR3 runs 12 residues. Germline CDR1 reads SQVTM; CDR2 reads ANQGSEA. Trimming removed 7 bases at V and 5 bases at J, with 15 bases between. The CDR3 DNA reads TGCAGCGCCGTGGACGAGGAGGACGAGCAGTACTTC. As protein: CSAVDEEDEQYF.

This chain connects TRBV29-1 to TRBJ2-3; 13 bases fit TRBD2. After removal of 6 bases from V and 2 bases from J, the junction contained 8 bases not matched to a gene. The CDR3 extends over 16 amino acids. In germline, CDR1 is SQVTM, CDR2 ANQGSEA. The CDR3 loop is CSVRLAGGLTTDTQYF. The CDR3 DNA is TGCAGCGTCCGACTAGCGGGGGGCTTAACCACAGATACGCAGTATTTT.

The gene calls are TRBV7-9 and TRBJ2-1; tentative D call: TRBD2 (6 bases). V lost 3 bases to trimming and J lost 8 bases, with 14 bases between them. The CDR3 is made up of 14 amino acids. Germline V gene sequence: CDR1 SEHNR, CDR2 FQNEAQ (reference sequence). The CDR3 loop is CASSLTRSSHEQFF. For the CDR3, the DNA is TGTGCCAGCAGCTTGACTAGGTCTAGCCATGAGCAGTTCTTC.

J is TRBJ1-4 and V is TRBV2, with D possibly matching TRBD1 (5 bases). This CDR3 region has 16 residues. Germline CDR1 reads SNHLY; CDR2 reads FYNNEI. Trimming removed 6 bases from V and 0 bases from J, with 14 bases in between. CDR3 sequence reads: CASSQGLSATNEKLFF. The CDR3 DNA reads TGTGCCAGCAGCCAGGGACTAAGCGCAACTAATGAAAAACTGTTTTTT.

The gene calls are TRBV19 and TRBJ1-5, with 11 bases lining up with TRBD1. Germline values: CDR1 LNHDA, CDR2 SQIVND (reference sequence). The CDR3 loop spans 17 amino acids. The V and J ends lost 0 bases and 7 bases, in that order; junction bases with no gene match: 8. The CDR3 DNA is TGTGCCAGTAGTATAGATCCCTGGACAGGGGGCGGGCAGCCCCAGCATTTT. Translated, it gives CASSIDPWTGGGQPQHF.

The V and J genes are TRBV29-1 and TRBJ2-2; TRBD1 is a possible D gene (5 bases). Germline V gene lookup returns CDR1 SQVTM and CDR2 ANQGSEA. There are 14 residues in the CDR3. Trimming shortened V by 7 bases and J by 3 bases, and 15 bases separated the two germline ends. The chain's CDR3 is CSAKGQGDTGELFF. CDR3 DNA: TGCAGCGCCAAAGGGCAGGGCGACACCGGGGAGCTGTTTTTT.

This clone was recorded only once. CDR3 DNA sequence: TGTGCCACCAGCAGAGCTAGCGGGGGCCGCTCCTACAATGAGCAGTTCTTC. Protein product: CATSRASGGRSYNEQFF. The chain employs TRBV15 and TRBJ2-1; 10 positions agree with TRBD2. Germline V gene data show CDR1 as LNHNV and CDR2 as YYDKDF (reference sequence). Trimming took 1 base from V and 0 from J; bases not matched to a gene: 3. The CDR3 spans 17 residues.

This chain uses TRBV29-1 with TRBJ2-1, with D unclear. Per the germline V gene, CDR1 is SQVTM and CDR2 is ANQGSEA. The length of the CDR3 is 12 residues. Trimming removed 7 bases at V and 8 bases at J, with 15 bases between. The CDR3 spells CSAPKSPDEQFF. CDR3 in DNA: TGCAGCGCTCCGAAAAGCCCGGATGAGCAGTTCTTC.

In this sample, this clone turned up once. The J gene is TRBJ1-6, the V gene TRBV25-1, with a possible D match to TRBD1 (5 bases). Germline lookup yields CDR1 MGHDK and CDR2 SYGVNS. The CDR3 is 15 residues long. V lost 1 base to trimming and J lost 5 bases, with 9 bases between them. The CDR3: CASSESRGDNSPLHF. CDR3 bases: TGTGCCAGCAGTGAATCTAGGGGTGATAATTCACCCCTCCACTTT.